The next 27 T cell receptor beta chains were all read from a single sample in a study of blood T cell repertoires in COVID-19. Profiling relied on immunoSEQ multiplex PCR, and the TCRdb table lists in-frame clones only, not all of them. This sample yields roughly 60,000 clones, of which over 75% are seen a single time; approximately 10% belongs to the top ten. Material: peripheral blood. The origin of the receptors is a woman of 80 years or more with active COVID-19.

The genes are TRBV3-1 (or the pseudogene TRBV3-2) and TRBJ2-7, with 7 bases fitting TRBD2. Germline lookup yields CDR1 LGHDT and CDR2 YNNKEL (reference sequence). CDR3 length: 15 residues. V was clipped by 4 bases and J by 3 bases; unmatched bases: 9. The CDR3 sequence: CASSLGPGGYYEQYF. In DNA form, the CDR3 reads TGTGCCAGCAGCCTTGGACCGGGAGGATACTACGAGCAGTACTTC.

The CDR3 nucleotides read TGTGCCAGCAGCTTAGGACAAATGGAACTAGCGGGGTCCTACAATGAGCAGTTCTTC. Residues: CASSLGQMELAGSYNEQFF. The chain combines TRBV7-8 with TRBJ2-1; TRBD2 matches at 10 bases. CDR3 length: 19 residues. The J segment lost 1 base and the V segment lost 1 base, leaving 10 bases of the junction unmatched. Looked up from germline, CDR1 is SGHVS and CDR2 is FQNEAQ.

The rearrangement links TRBV10-3 to TRBJ1-2; 9 bases fit TRBD1. Germline-derived CDR1 and CDR2 are ENHRY and SYGVKD. With 5 bases clipped from V and 4 bases from J, the junction kept 11 bases outside the gene matches. CDR3 length equals 16 residues. The DNA of the CDR3 is TGTGCCATCAGTAACGTCCGGGACAGGGTTACCTATGGCTACACCTTC. It specifies CAISNVRDRVTYGYTF.

V is TRBV5-1 and J is TRBJ1-4; TRBD1 aligns across 8 bases. The CDR3 has 14 amino acids. Germline CDR1 reads SGHRS; CDR2 reads YFSETQ. V shed 5 bases, J shed 6 bases, and the junction held 6 bases outside the gene matches. CDR3 protein: CASSSGGQDEKLFF. In nucleotides, the CDR3 is TGCGCCAGCAGTTCGGGGGGACAGGATGAAAAACTGTTTTTT.

The chain combines TRBV7-2 with TRBJ2-5, with 9 nucleotides matching TRBD2. The germline V gene encodes CDR1 SGHTA and CDR2 FQGNSA. With 5 bases clipped from V and 2 bases from J, the junction kept 9 bases outside the gene matches. This CDR3 spans 16 amino acids. The DNA for the CDR3 is TGTGCCAGCAGCCTACACGCTAGCGGGAATCAAGAGACCCAGTACTTC. It translates to CASSLHASGNQETQYF. The whole variable domain, filled in from reference TRBV7-2 and TRBJ2-5, reads GAGVSQSPSNKVTEKGKDVELRCDPISGHTALYWYRQSLGQGLEFLIYFQGNSAPDKSGLPSDRFSAERTGGSVSTLTIQRTQQEDSAVYLCASSLHASGNQETQYFGPGTRLLVL.

This clone has only a few counts. The gene calls are TRBV4-1 and TRBJ2-7; TRBD1 aligns across 9 bases. V shed 3 bases and J 6 bases; nucleotides not matched to a gene: 12. CDR3 length equals 16 residues. CDR1 MGHRA and CDR2 YSYEKL come from the germline V gene. The CDR3 region is CASSHTIGTGSREQYF. CDR3 sequence (DNA): TGCGCCAGCAGCCACACCATTGGGACAGGGTCTCGCGAGCAGTACTTC.

V and J are TRBV6-5 and TRBJ2-7; 7 bases are shared with TRBD1. V was clipped by 5 bases and J by 0 bases; unmatched bases: 7. This CDR3 spans 15 amino acids. Germline assignment: CDR1 MNHEY and CDR2 SVGAGI. CDR3 nucleotides: TGTGCCAGCAGTAGGGGACAGCCGAGCTCCTACGAGCAGTACGTC. Its protein product is CASSRGQPSSYEQYV.

V usage is TRBV12-3 or TRBV12-4 and J usage is TRBJ1-5; TRBD1 matches at 9 bases. This CDR3 region has 13 residues. The ends lost 6 bases at V and 5 bases at J; junction bases unmatched: 2. The CDR3 reads CASSRTGDQPQHF. The CDR3 coding sequence is TGTGCCAGCAGCCGGACAGGGGATCAGCCCCAGCATTTT.

The chain recombines TRBV5-1 with TRBJ2-7; 9 bases line up with TRBD1. This CDR3 is built from 15 residues. Per the germline V gene, CDR1 is SGHRS and CDR2 is YFSETQ. V shed 4 bases and J 4 bases; nucleotides not matched to a gene: 9. Here the CDR3 reads CASSLTSGQGYEQYF. In DNA form, the CDR3 reads TGCGCCAGCAGCCTCACCTCTGGACAGGGGTACGAGCAGTACTTC.

The CDR3 DNA sequence: TGCGCCAGCAGCCCACCATTTGGACAGGCGGGCGCGTCCTACAATGAGCAGTTCTTC. Its protein product is CASSPPFGQAGASYNEQFF. The chain links TRBV4-1 to TRBJ2-1, with TRBD1 matching over 7 bases. This CDR3 is built from 19 residues. With V trimmed by 4 bases and J by 1 base, 16 bases remained unmatched. Germline CDR1 is MGHRA and CDR2 is YSYEKL.

This sequence joins TRBV5-1 and TRBJ2-1, with D tentatively TRBD2 (5 bases). The CDR3 is 12 residues long. CDR1 SGHRS and CDR2 YFSETQ come from the germline V gene. V gave up 0 bases and J gave up 10 bases, with 8 bases separating them. The CDR3 reads CASSLVLGEQFF. CDR3 nucleotides: TGCGCCAGCAGCTTGGTACTAGGCGAGCAGTTCTTC. The full variable domain, its missing parts supplied by reference TRBV5-1 and TRBJ2-1, is KAGVTQTPRYLIKTRGQQVTLSCSPISGHRSVSWYQQTPGQGLQFLFEYFSETQRNKGNFPGRFSGRQFSNSRSEMNVSTLELGDSALYLCASSLVLGEQFFGPGTRLTVL.

This chain uses TRBV9 with TRBJ1-1; a possible D gene is TRBD1 (6 bases). The CDR3 has 15 residues. V lost 4 bases, J lost 0 bases, and 13 bases lay in between. Germline CDR1 and CDR2: SGDLS and YYNGEE. The CDR3 DNA is TGTGCCAGCAGCCCCTGGCAGGGGATGAACACTGAAGCTTTCTTT. Translation gives CASSPWQGMNTEAFF.

The chain uses TRBV5-4 and TRBJ2-6; TRBD1 agrees at 8 bases. This CDR3 contains 15 residues. After removal of 4 bases from V and 12 bases from J, the junction contained 12 bases not matched to a gene. CDR1 and CDR2 from the germline V gene are SGHNT and YYREEE (reference sequence). The CDR3 coding sequence is TGTGCCAGCAGCGGCCCCGGGACAGGACCTTTCGTCCTGACTTTC. Translating gives CASSGPGTGPFVLTF. The full variable domain, its missing parts supplied by reference TRBV5-4 and TRBJ2-6, is ETGVTQSPTHLIKTRGQQVTLRCSSQSGHNTVSWYQQALGQGPQFIFQYYREEENGRGNFPPRFSGLQFPNYSSELNVNALELDDSALYLCASSGPGTGPFVLTFGAGSRLTVL.

The V call is TRBV13, the J call TRBJ1-2, with 8 bases identical to TRBD1. V gave up 5 bases and J gave up 6 bases; unmatched junction bases: 5. This CDR3 spans 13 amino acids. Germline V gene lookup returns CDR1 PRHDT and CDR2 FYEKMQ (reference sequence). CDR3 loop: CASSPGQGNGYTF. Written as DNA, the CDR3 is TGTGCCAGCAGCCCAGGACAGGGAAATGGCTACACCTTC.

CDR3 region: CASSPLEGIVDEQFF. Written as DNA, the CDR3 is TGTGCCAGCTCACCCCTTGAGGGTATAGTAGATGAGCAGTTCTTC. This sequence joins TRBV18 and TRBJ2-1, with D possibly matching TRBD2 (5 bases). Per the germline V gene, CDR1 is KGHSH and CDR2 is LQKENI. This CDR3 has 15 residues. With 3 bases removed from V and 8 bases from J, the gap between germline ends came to 17 bases.

This chain links TRBV3-1 (or the pseudogene TRBV3-2) with TRBJ1-1, with 8 bases fitting TRBD1. Unmatched junction bases numbered 3, after V lost 6 bases and J lost 0 bases. CDR1 and CDR2 (germline): LGHDT, YNNKEL (reference sequence). The CDR3 extends over 14 amino acids. CDR3 sequence reads: CASRETGVNTEAFF. As DNA, the CDR3 is TGTGCCAGCAGGGAGACAGGGGTGAACACTGAAGCTTTCTTT.

This chain links TRBV2 with TRBJ2-1; D perhaps matches TRBD2 (7 bases). The CDR3 is made up of 18 amino acids. CDR1 SNHLY and CDR2 FYNNEI come from the germline V gene. Trimming left V 6 bases short and J 5 bases short, with 26 bases between. CDR3 DNA: TGTGCCAGCAGGCCGATCGGGGGCGGGAGAGCCAAAAACAATGAGCAGTTCTTC. Translating it yields CASRPIGGGRAKNNEQFF.

The chain carries TRBV2 and TRBJ2-5, with 9 bases that match TRBD2. The CDR3 is 14 residues long. CDR1 is SNHLY, CDR2 FYNNEI, per germline. J was trimmed by 6 bases and V by 8 bases; bases with no gene match: 10. This CDR3 is CASAPASGEQTQYF. CDR3 DNA sequence: TGTGCCAGCGCGCCGGCTAGCGGGGAGCAGACCCAGTACTTC.

This clone was counted a single time. The rearrangement links TRBV19 to TRBJ1-1; no clear D. Trimming shortened V by 3 bases and J by 0 bases, and 11 bases separated the two germline ends. Germline CDR1 reads LNHDA; CDR2 reads SQIVND (reference sequence). The CDR3 length is 15 residues. CDR3 sequence reads: CASSIGERVNTEAFF. CDR3 bases: TGTGCCAGTAGTATCGGGGAGCGCGTGAACACTGAAGCTTTCTTT. The full variable domain, in which reference TRBV19 and TRBJ1-1 provide the parts outside the CDR3, is DGGITQSPKYLFRKEGQNVTLSCEQNLNHDAMYWYRQDPGQGLRLIYYSQIVNDFQKGDIAEGYSVSREKKESFPLTVTSAQKNPTAFYLCASSIGERVNTEAFFGQGTRLTVV.

J is TRBJ2-2 and V is TRBV2, with 11 bases aligning to TRBD2. The V segment lost 6 bases and the J segment 5 bases; nucleotides outside the gene matches: 5. The CDR3 covers 15 residues. Germline V gene lookup returns CDR1 SNHLY and CDR2 FYNNEI. CDR3 in DNA: TGTGCCAGCAGGCTACTAGCGGGGGATACCGGGGAGCTGTTTTTT. Translation gives CASRLLAGDTGELFF.

This rearrangement joins TRBV7-2 to TRBJ1-1, with TRBD1 as a possible D gene (5 bases). The germline CDR1 and CDR2 sequences are SGHTA and FQGNSA. Trimming removed 2 bases from V and 8 bases from J, with 12 bases in between. CDR3 length equals 13 residues. CDR3 amino acids: CASSLQGLREAFF. DNA of the CDR3: TGTGCCAGCAGCTTACAGGGATTAAGGGAAGCTTTCTTT.

This sequence joins TRBV11-2 and TRBJ2-1, with D hard to call. V was pared by 5 bases and J by 6 bases, with 11 bases between. This CDR3 is built from 13 residues. The germline gives CDR1 SGHAT, CDR2 FQNNGV. CDR3 amino acids: CASSPQISNEQFF. CDR3 bases: TGTGCCAGCAGCCCCCAGATTTCCAATGAGCAGTTCTTC. The complete variable domain, with remaining parts taken from reference TRBV11-2 and TRBJ2-1, reads EAGVAQSPRYKIIEKRQSVAFWCNPISGHATLYWYQQILGQGPKLLIQFQNNGVVDDSQLPKDRFSAERLKGVDSTLKIQPAKLEDSAVYLCASSPQISNEQFFGPGTRLTVL.

V usage is TRBV5-1 and J usage is TRBJ2-7; the D gene is possibly TRBD2 (5 bases). With 2 bases removed from V and 9 bases from J, the gap between germline ends came to 18 bases. CDR3 length equals 14 residues. CDR1 and CDR2 (germline): SGHRS, YFSETQ. The CDR3 DNA sequence: TGCGCCAGCAGCTTTGAGGGATATGCGGAAGGGCAGTACTTC. Translating it yields CASSFEGYAEGQYF.

The chain joins TRBV6-4 to TRBJ2-4, with 14 bases that match TRBD2. CDR1 and CDR2 from the germline V gene are MRHNA and SNTAGT. The CDR3 has 20 amino acids. Unmatched junction bases numbered 9, after V lost 2 bases and J lost 0 bases. In nucleotides, the CDR3 is TGTGCCAGCAGTGACCCGAGACTAGCGGGAGGGCCTTTAGCCAAAAACATTCAGTACTTC. Translating it yields CASSDPRLAGGPLAKNIQYF.

The chain links TRBV7-2 to TRBJ1-6, with D hard to call. V was cut by 6 bases and J by 5 bases, with 14 bases left in between. Germline lookup yields CDR1 SGHTA and CDR2 FQGNSA. The CDR3 totals 15 residues. The DNA of the CDR3 is TGTGCCAGCAGATTTAGCTCTGCGGATAATTCACCCCTCCACTTT. Its translation: CASRFSSADNSPLHF.

The chain carries TRBV24-1 and TRBJ2-7; possibly TRBD1 for D (5 bases). Trimming shortened V by 4 bases and J by 6 bases, and 15 bases separated the two germline ends. This CDR3 spans 14 amino acids. Germline CDR1 KGHDR, CDR2 SFDVKD. For the CDR3, the DNA is TGTGCCACCAGTGACTCAAGGGGCCCCGGCGAGCAGTACTTC. Translating it yields CATSDSRGPGEQYF.

The V and J genes are TRBV5-5 and TRBJ1-2; D remains ambiguous. From germline, CDR1 is SGHKS and CDR2 YYEKEE (reference sequence). This CDR3 spans 14 amino acids. V was pared by 0 bases and J by 0 bases, with 6 bases between. The CDR3 nucleotides read TGTGCCAGCAGCTTGGACGGAGCTAACTATGGCTACACCTTC. Protein: CASSLDGANYGYTF.